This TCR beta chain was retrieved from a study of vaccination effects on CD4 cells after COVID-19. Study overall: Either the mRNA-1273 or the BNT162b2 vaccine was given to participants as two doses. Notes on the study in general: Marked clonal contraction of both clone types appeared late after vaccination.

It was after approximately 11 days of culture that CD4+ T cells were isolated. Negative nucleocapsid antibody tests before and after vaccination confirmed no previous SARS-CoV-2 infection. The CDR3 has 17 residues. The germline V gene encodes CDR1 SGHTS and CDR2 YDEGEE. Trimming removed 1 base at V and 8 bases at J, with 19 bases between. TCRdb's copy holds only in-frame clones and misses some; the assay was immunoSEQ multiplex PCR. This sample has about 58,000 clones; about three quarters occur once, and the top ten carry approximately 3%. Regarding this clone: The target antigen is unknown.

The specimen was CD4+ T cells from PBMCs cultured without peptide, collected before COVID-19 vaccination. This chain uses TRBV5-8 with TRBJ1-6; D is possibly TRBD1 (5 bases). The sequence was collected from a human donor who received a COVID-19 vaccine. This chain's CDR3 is CASSLSAGTPVHSPLHF. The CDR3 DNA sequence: TGTGCCAGCAGCTTGTCGGCGGGGACTCCCGTGCATTCACCCCTCCACTTT.